A single sample gave rise to the 4 T cell receptor beta chains below, sequenced in a study of blood T cell repertoires in COVID-19. Clones were sequenced by immunoSEQ multiplex PCR, and TCRdb holds only the in-frame ones, with some missing. The data contain 250,000 to 400,000 clones, 85% of them singletons. The material sequenced was PBMCs or T cells enriched from blood (not recorded which). The receptors stem from a woman between 25 and 40 years old who had been exposed to COVID-19.

CDR3 region: CASSESREKGYTF. The CDR3 DNA sequence: TGCGCCAGCAGTGAGTCAAGGGAGAAGGGCTACACCTTC. The chain combines TRBV10-2 with TRBJ1-2; D is uncertain. This CDR3 region has 13 residues. The V gene's germline CDR1 is WSHSY and CDR2 SAAADI. V dropped 0 bases and J dropped 8 bases, with 10 bases sitting between them.

A few counts support this clone. V gene TRBV10-2 combines with J gene TRBJ2-7; D might be TRBD1 (5 bases). This CDR3 contains 12 residues. Germline V CDR1 and CDR2: WSHSY, SAAADI. V was trimmed by 10 bases and J by 1 base, leaving 11 bases between them. This CDR3 reads CATLTDSYEQYF. CDR3 DNA: TGCGCCACCCTGACAGATTCCTACGAGCAGTACTTC.

The chain uses TRBV5-1 and TRBJ1-1; D possibly corresponds to TRBD1 (6 bases). Germline CDR1 SGHRS, CDR2 YFSETQ. The CDR3 extends over 15 amino acids. Trimming took 1 base from V and 4 from J, leaving 14 bases between them. The CDR3 region is CASSLNRERGTEAFF. CDR3 DNA: TGCGCCAGCAGCTTGAACAGGGAGAGGGGCACTGAAGCTTTCTTT.

The rearrangement joins TRBV3-1 (or the pseudogene TRBV3-2) to TRBJ1-2; D possibly corresponds to TRBD1 (6 bases). Germline-derived CDR1 and CDR2 are LGHDT and YNNKEL (reference sequence). This CDR3 contains 14 residues. The germline V and J ends were trimmed by 0 bases and 6 bases, with 11 bases remaining between them. The CDR3 here is CASSQDASGDGYTF. The CDR3 DNA follows: TGTGCCAGCAGCCAAGATGCGTCAGGGGATGGCTACACCTTC.